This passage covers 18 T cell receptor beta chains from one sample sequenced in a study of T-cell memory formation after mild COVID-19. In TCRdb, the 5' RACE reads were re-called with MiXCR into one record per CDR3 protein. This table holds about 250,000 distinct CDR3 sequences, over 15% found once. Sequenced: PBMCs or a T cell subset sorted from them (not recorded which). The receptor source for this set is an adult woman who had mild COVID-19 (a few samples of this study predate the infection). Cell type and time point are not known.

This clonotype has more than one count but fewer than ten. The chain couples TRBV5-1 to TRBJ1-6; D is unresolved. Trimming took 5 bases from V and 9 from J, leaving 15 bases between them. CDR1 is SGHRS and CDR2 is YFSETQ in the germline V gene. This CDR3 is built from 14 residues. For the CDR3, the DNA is TGCGCCAGCAGGTCGGCCACCCCGAGTTCACCCCTCCACTTT. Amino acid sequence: CASRSATPSSPLHF.

CDR3 DNA: TGCAGTGCTAGAGACCCCCCAGCCCACGAGCAGTACTTC. As protein: CSARDPPAHEQYF. The rearrangement links TRBV20-1 to TRBJ2-7; no reliable D call. V shed 0 bases and J shed 5 bases, with 11 bases lying between them. Germline V gives CDR1 DFQATT, CDR2 SNEGSKA (reference sequence). This CDR3 is built from 13 residues.

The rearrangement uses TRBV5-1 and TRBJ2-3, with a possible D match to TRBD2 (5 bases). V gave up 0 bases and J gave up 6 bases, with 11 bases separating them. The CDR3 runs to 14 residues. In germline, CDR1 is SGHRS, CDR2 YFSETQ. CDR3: CASSLVQAGDTQYF. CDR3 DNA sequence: TGCGCCAGCAGCTTGGTGCAGGCGGGTGATACGCAGTATTTT.

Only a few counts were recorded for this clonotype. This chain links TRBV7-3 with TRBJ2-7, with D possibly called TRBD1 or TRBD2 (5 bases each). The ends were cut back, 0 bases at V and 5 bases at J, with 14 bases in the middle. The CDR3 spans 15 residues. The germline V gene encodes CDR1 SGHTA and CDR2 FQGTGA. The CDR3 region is CASSLTPGAVNEQYF. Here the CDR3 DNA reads TGTGCCAGCAGCTTAACTCCCGGGGCAGTGAACGAGCAGTACTTC.

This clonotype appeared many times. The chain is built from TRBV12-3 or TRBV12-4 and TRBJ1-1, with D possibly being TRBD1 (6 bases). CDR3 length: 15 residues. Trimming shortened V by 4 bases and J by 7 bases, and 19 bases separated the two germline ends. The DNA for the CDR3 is TGTGCCAGCAGTTCCAAACAGGGTGGGTTGGATGAAGCTTTCTTT. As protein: CASSSKQGGLDEAFF.

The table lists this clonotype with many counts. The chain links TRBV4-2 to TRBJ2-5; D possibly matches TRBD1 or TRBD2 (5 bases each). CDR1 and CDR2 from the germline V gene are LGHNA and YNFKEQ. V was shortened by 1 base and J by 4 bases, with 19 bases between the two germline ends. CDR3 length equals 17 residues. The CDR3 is CASSQVEGPIGAETQYF. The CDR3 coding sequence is TGTGCCAGCAGCCAAGTCGAGGGACCGATCGGGGCAGAGACCCAGTACTTC.

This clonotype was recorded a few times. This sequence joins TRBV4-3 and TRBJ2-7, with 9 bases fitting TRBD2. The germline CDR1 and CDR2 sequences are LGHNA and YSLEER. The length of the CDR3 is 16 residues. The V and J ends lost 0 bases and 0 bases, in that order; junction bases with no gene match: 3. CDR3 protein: CASSQDLAGVSYEQYF. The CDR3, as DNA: TGCGCCAGCAGCCAAGATTTAGCGGGAGTCTCCTACGAGCAGTACTTC.

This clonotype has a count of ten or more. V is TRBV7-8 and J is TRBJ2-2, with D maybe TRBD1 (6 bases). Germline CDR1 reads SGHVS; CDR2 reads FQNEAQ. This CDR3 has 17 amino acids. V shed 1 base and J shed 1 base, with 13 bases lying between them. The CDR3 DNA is TGTGCCAGCAGCTTAGTAGGGGGAGCATTGAACACCGGGGAGCTGTTTTTT. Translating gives CASSLVGGALNTGELFF.

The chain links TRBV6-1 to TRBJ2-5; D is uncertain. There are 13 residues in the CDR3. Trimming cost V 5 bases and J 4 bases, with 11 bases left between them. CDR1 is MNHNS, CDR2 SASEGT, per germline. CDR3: CASSPTWAETQYF. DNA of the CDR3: TGTGCCAGCAGTCCTACTTGGGCAGAGACCCAGTACTTC.

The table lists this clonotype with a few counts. The CDR3: CASSPTLRPGQMNTEAFF. CDR3 in DNA: TGTGCCAGCAGCCCAACCTTAAGGCCGGGACAGATGAACACTGAAGCTTTCTTT. The chain has TRBV7-3 and TRBJ1-1; TRBD1 matches 7 bases. The V gene's germline CDR1 is SGHTA and CDR2 FQGTGA. This CDR3 region has 18 residues. Trimming took 5 bases from V and 0 from J; bases not matched to a gene: 15. Based on the CDR3 plus reference TRBV7-3 and TRBJ1-1, the full variable domain is GAGVSQTPSNKVTEKGKYVELRCDPISGHTALYWYRQSLGQGPEFLIYFQGTGAADDSGLPNDRFFAVRPEGSVSTLKIQRTERGDSAVYLCASSPTLRPGQMNTEAFFGQGTRLTVV.

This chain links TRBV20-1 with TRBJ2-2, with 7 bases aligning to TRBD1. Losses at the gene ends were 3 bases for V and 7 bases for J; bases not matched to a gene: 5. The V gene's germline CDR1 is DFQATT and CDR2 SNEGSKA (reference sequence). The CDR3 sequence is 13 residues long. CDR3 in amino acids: CSASGTVGGELFF. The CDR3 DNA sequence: TGCAGTGCTAGCGGGACAGTTGGCGGGGAGCTGTTTTTT.

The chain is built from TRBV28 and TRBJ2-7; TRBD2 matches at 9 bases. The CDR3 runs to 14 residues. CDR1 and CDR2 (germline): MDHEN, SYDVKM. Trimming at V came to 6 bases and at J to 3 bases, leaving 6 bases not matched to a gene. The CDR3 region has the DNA TGTGCCAGCAGAACCGGGACTAGCAACTACGAGCAGTACTTC. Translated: CASRTGTSNYEQYF.

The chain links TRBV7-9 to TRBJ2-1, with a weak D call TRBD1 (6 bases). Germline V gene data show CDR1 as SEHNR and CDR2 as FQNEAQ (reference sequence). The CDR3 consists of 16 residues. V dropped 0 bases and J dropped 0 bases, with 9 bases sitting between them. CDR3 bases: TGTGCCAGCAGCTTAGCGAACAGGGCCTCCTACAATGAGCAGTTCTTC. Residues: CASSLANRASYNEQFF.

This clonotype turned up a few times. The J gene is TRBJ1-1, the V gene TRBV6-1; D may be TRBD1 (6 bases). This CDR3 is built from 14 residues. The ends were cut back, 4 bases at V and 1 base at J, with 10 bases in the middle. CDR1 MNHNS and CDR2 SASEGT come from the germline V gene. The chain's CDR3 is CASSAGTTNTEAFF. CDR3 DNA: TGTGCCAGCAGTGCCGGGACAACGAACACTGAAGCTTTCTTT.

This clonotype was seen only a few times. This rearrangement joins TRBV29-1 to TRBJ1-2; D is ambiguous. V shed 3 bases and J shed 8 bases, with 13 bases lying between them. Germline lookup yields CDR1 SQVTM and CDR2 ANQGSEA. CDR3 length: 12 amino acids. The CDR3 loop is CSVDVDVGGYTF. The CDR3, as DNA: TGCAGCGTTGACGTGGACGTGGGCGGCTACACCTTC.

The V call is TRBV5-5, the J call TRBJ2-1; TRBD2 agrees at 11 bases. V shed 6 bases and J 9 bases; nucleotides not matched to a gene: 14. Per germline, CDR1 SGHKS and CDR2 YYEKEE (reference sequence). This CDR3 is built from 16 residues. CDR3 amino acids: CASIKGASGRRSEQFF. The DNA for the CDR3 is TGTGCCAGCATCAAGGGGGCTAGCGGGAGGAGGAGTGAGCAGTTCTTC.

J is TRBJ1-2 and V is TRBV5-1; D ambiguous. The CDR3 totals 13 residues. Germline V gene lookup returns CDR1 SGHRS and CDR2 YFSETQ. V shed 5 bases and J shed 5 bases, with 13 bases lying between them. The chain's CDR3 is CASSKDPTYGYTF. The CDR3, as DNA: TGCGCCAGCAGTAAGGACCCCACTTATGGCTACACCTTC.

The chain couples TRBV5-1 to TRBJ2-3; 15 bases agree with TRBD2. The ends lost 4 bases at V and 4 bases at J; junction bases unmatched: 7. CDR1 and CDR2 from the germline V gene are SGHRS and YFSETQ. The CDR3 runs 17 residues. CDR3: CASSTGLAGGLADTQYF. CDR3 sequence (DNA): TGCGCCAGCAGCACAGGACTAGCGGGGGGGCTCGCAGATACGCAGTATTTT.